This T cell receptor (beta chain) was identified in a study of blood T cell repertoires in COVID-19. TCRdb's table, derived via immunoSEQ multiplex PCR, lists solely in-frame clones and lacks some. The table includes around 84,000 clones, about 86% detected once. The trim removed 6 bases at V and 3 bases at J, leaving 5 bases unmatched. Germline V CDR1 and CDR2: SGHRS, YFSETQ. The CDR3 covers 14 residues. The source is an older man with active or convalescent COVID-19. This chain uses TRBV5-1 with TRBJ1-2, with TRBD1 matching 10 bases. The sequenced material came from peripheral blood. CDR3 amino acids: CASTSGTGDYGYTF. The CDR3 coding sequence is TGCGCCAGCACCTCCGGGACAGGGGACTATGGCTACACCTTC.